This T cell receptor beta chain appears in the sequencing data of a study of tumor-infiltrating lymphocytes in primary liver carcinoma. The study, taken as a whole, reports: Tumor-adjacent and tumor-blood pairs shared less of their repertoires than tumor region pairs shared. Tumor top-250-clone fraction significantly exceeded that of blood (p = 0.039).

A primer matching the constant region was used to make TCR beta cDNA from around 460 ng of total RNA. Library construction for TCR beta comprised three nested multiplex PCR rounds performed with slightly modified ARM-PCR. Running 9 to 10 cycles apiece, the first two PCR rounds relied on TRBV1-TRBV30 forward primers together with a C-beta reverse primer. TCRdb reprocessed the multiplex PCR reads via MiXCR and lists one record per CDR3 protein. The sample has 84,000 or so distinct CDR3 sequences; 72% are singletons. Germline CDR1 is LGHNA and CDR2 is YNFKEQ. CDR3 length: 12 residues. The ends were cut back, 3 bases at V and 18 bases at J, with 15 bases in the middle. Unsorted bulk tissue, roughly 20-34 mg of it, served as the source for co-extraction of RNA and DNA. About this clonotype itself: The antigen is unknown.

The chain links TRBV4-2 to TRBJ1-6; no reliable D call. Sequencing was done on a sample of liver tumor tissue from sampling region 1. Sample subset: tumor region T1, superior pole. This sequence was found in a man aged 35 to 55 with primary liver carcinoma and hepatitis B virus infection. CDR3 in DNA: TGTGCCAGCAGCCACTACGGTTCACCGCACCACTTT. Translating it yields CASSHYGSPHHF.